This T cell receptor beta chain was sequenced during a study of shared clonotypes between healthy human individuals. Some clones are missing from TCRdb's copy, which holds only in-frame ones; the method was immunoSEQ multiplex PCR. Among over 150,000 clones listed, 60% to 75% were seen once. This clone has only a few counts. The J segment lost 5 bases and the V segment lost 5 bases, leaving 5 bases of the junction unmatched. The germline CDR1 and CDR2 sequences are SGHRS and YFSETQ. This CDR3 contains 15 residues. The sequenced sample was memory CD4+ T cells sorted from blood. Subset given: CD45RA-negative fraction. This receptor was obtained from a man aged 25-40 years in good health. The V call is TRBV5-1, the J call TRBJ2-7; TRBD2 matches 15 bases. This chain's CDR3 is CASRAGTSGRNEQYF. CDR3 nucleotides: TGCGCCAGCAGGGCCGGGACTAGCGGGAGGAACGAGCAGTACTTC.